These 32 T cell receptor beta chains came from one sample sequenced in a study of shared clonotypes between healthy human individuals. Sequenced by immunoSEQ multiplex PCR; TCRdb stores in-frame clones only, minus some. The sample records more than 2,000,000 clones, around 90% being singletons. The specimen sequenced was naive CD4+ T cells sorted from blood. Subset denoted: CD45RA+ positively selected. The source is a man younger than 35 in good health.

DNA for the CDR3: TGTGCCAGCAGTGTAAGGGCTTCCTACAATGAGCAGTTCTTC. As protein: CASSVRASYNEQFF. V and J are TRBV25-1 and TRBJ2-1; no definite D call. Looked up from germline, CDR1 is MGHDK and CDR2 is SYGVNS. V lost 4 bases and J 1 base, leaving 8 bases between the germline ends. The CDR3 has 14 amino acids.

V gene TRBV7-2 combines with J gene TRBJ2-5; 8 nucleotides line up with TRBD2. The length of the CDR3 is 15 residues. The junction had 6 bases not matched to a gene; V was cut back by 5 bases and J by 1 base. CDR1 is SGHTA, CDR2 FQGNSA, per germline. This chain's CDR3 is CASSRSGTFQETQYF. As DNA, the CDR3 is TGTGCCAGCAGCCGTAGCGGGACCTTCCAAGAGACCCAGTACTTC.

In nucleotides, the CDR3 is TGTGCCAGCAGTTTATTCGGACAGGGGGCCGGGGAGCTGTTTTTT. Translation: CASSLFGQGAGELFF. This chain uses TRBV28 with TRBJ2-2; the match to TRBD1 covers 10 bases. V shed 1 base and J 6 bases; nucleotides not matched to a gene: 2. Per germline, CDR1 MDHEN and CDR2 SYDVKM. CDR3 size: 15 residues.

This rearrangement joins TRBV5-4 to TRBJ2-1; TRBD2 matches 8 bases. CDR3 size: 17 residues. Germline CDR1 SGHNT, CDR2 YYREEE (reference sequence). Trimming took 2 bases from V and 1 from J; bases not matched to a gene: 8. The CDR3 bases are TGTGCCAGCAGCTTAGGGGTAGCGGGAAGTTCCTACAATGAGCAGTTCTTC. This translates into CASSLGVAGSSYNEQFF.

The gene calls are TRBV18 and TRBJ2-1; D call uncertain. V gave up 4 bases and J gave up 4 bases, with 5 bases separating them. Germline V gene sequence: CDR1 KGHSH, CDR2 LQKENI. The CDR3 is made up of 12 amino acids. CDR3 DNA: TGTGCCAGCTCACGTGGATACAATGAGCAGTTCTTC. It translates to CASSRGYNEQFF.

The CDR3 here is CASSDGTLGTDTQYF. The CDR3 nucleotides read TGTGCCAGCAGCGATGGGACTCTTGGCACAGATACGCAGTATTTT. The chain uses TRBV6-6 and TRBJ2-3; D is perhaps TRBD2 (6 bases). CDR1 and CDR2 (germline): MNHNY, SVGAGI (reference sequence). Deletions cut 6 bases from V and 1 base from J, with 14 bases between. The CDR3 runs to 15 residues.

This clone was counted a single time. The CDR3 DNA follows: TGTGCCAGCAGCGCGGGACTAGCGGGAGTCGATGAGCAGTTCTTC. Its translation is CASSAGLAGVDEQFF. The chain joins TRBV6-4 to TRBJ2-1; 14 nucleotides align to TRBD2. Germline assignment: CDR1 MRHNA and CDR2 SNTAGT. The CDR3 totals 15 residues. V lost 6 bases and J lost 8; bases outside the gene matches: 6.

CDR3 sequence: CASSTTGSITGELFF. The CDR3 nucleotides are TGTGCCAGCAGTACCACAGGGTCGATCACCGGGGAGCTGTTTTTT. The chain joins TRBV6-1 to TRBJ2-2; D perhaps matches TRBD1 (6 bases). Germline loops: CDR1 MNHNS, CDR2 SASEGT. Trimming pared 5 bases from V and 4 bases from J, leaving 14 bases between. The CDR3 has 15 amino acids.

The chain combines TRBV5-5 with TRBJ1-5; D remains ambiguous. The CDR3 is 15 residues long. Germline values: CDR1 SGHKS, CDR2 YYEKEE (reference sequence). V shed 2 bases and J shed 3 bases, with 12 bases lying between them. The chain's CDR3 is CASSLGQEFNQPQHF. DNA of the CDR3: TGTGCCAGCAGCTTAGGGCAGGAGTTCAATCAGCCCCAGCATTTT.

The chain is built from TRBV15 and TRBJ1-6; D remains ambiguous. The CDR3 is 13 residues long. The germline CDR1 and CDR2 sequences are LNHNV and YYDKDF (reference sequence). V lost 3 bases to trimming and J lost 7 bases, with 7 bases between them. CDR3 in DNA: TGTGCCACCAGCAGTCCGGACAATTCACCCCTCCACTTT. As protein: CATSSPDNSPLHF. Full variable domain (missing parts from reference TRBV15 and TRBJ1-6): DAMVIQNPRYQVTQFGKPVTLSCSQTLNHNVMYWYQQKSSQAPKLLFHYYDKDFNNEADTPDNFQSRRPNTSFCFLDIRSPGLGDTAMYLCATSSPDNSPLHFGNGTRLTVT.

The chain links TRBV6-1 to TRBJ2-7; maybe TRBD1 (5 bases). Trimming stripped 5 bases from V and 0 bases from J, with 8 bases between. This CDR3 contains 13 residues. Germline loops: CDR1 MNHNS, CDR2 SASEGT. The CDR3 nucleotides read TGTGCCAGCAGTCCTACAGGCTCCTACGAGCAGTACTTC. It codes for CASSPTGSYEQYF.

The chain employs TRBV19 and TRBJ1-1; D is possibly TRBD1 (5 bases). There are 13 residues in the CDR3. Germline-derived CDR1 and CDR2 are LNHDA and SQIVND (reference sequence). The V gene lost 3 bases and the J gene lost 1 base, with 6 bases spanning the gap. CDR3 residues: CASSIGANTEAFF. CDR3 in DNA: TGTGCCAGTAGTATTGGGGCGAACACTGAAGCTTTCTTT. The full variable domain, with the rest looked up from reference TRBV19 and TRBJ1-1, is DGGITQSPKYLFRKEGQNVTLSCEQNLNHDAMYWYRQDPGQGLRLIYYSQIVNDFQKGDIAEGYSVSREKKESFPLTVTSAQKNPTAFYLCASSIGANTEAFFGQGTRLTVV.

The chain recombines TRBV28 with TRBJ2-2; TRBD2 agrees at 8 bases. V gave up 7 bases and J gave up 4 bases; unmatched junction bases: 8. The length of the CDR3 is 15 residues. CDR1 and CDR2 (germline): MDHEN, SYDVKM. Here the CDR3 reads CASKRGGLGTGELFF. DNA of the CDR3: TGTGCCAGCAAACGGGGGGGGCTCGGCACCGGGGAGCTGTTTTTT.

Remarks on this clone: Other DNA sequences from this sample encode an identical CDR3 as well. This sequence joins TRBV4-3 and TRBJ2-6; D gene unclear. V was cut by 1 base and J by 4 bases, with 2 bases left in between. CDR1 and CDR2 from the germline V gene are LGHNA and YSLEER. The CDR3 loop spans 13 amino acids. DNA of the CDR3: TGCGCCAGCAGCCAAGGCGGGGCCAACGTCCTGACTTTC. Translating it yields CASSQGGANVLTF.

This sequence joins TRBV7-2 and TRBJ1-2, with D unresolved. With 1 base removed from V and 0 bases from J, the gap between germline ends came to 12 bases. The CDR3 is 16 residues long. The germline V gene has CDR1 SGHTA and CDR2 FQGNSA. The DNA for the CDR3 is TGTGCCAGCAGCTTAGGAGTAGGCAGCTCTAACTATGGCTACACCTTC. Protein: CASSLGVGSSNYGYTF.

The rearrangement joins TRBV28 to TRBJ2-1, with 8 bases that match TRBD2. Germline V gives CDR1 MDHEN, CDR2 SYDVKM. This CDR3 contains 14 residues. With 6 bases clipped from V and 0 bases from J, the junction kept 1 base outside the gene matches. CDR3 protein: CASSGGASYNEQFF. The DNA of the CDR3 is TGTGCCAGCAGCGGGGGGGCCTCCTACAATGAGCAGTTCTTC. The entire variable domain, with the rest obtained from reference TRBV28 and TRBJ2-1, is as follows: DVKVTQSSRYLVKRTGEKVFLECVQDMDHENMFWYRQDPGLGLRLIYFSYDVKMKEKGDIPEGYSVSREKKERFSLILESASTNQTSMYLCASSGGASYNEQFFGPGTRLTVL.

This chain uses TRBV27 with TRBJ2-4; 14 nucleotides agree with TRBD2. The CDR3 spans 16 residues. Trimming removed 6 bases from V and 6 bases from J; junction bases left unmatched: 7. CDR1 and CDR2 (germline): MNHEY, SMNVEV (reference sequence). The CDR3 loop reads CASSRLAGGGGNIQYF. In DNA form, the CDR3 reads TGTGCCAGCAGCCGACTAGCGGGAGGGGGTGGAAACATTCAGTACTTC.

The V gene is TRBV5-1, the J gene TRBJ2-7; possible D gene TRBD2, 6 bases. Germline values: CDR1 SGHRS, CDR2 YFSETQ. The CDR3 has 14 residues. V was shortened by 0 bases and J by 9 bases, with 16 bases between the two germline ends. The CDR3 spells CASSLEGGPTGQYF. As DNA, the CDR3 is TGCGCCAGCAGCTTGGAGGGAGGCCCCACCGGGCAGTACTTC.

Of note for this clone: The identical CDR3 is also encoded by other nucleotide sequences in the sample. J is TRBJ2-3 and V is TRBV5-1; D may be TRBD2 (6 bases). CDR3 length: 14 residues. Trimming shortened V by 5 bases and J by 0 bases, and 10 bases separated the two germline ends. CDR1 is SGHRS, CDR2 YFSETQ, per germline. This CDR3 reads CASRSGTSTDTQYF. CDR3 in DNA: TGCGCCAGCAGGTCGGGGACTAGCACAGATACGCAGTATTTT.

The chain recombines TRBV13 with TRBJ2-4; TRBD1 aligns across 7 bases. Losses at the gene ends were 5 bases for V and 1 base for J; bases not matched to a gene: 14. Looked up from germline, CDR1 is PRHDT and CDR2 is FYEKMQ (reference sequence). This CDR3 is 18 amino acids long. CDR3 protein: CASSHRDSPPGAKNIQYF. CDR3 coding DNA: TGTGCCAGCAGCCACCGGGACAGCCCACCCGGGGCCAAAAACATTCAGTACTTC. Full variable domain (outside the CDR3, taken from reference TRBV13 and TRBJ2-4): AAGVIQSPRHLIKEKRETATLKCYPIPRHDTVYWYQQGPGQDPQFLISFYEKMQSDKGSIPDRFSAQQFSDYHSELNMSSLELGDSALYFCASSHRDSPPGAKNIQYFGAGTRLSVL.

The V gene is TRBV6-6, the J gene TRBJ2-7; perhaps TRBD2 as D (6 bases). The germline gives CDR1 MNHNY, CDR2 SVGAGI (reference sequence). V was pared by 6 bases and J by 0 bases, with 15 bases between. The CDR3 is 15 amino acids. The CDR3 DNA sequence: TGTGCCAGCAGGGAACCGGGACTCGGCTCCTACGAGCAGTACTTC. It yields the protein CASREPGLGSYEQYF.

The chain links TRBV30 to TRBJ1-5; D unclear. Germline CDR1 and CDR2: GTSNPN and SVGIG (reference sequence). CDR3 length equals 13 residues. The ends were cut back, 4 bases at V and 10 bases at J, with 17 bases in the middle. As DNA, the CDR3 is TGTGCCTGGAACCCCCTTTTGGGCAGCCCCCAGCATTTT. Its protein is CAWNPLLGSPQHF. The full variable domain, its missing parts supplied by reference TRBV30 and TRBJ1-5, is SQTIHQWPATLVQPVGSPLSLECTVEGTSNPNLYWYRQAAGRGLQLLFYSVGIGQISSEVPQNLSASRPQDRQFILSSKKLLLSDSGFYLCAWNPLLGSPQHFGDGTRLSIL.

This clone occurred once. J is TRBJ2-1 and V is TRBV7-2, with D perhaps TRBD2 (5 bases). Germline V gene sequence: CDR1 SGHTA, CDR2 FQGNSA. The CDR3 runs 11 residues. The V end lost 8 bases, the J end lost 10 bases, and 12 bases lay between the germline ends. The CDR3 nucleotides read TGTGCCAGCGGGCTAGCTCAGGAGCAGTTCTTC. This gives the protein CASGLAQEQFF.

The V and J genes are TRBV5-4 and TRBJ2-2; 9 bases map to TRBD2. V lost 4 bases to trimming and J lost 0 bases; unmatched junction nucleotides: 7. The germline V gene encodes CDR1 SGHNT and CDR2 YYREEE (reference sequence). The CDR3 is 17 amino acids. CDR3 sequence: CASSPRLAGTNTGELFF. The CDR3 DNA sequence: TGTGCCAGCAGCCCCCGCCTAGCGGGGACGAACACCGGGGAGCTGTTTTTT.

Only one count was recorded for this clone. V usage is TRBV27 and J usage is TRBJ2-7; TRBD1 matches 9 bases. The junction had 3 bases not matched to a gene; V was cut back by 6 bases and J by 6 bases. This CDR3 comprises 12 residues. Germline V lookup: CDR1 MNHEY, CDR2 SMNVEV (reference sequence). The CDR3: CASSTTGGEQYF. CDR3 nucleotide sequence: TGTGCCAGCAGCACGACAGGGGGCGAGCAGTACTTC.

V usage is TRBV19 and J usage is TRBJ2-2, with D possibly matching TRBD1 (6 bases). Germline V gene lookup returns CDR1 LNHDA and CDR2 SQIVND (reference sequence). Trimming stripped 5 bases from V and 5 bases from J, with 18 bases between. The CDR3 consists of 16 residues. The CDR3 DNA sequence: TGTGCCAGTAGTTGGGGGCTCCCCGCCAGAACCGGGGAGCTGTTTTTT. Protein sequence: CASSWGLPARTGELFF. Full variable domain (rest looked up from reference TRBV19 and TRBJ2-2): DGGITQSPKYLFRKEGQNVTLSCEQNLNHDAMYWYRQDPGQGLRLIYYSQIVNDFQKGDIAEGYSVSREKKESFPLTVTSAQKNPTAFYLCASSWGLPARTGELFFGEGSRLTVL.

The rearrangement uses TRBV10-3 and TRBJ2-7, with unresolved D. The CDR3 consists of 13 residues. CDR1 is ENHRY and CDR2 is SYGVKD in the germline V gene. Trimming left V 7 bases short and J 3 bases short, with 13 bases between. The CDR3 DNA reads TGTGCCATCAATGGGCTAGTGGACTACGAGCAGTACTTC. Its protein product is CAINGLVDYEQYF.

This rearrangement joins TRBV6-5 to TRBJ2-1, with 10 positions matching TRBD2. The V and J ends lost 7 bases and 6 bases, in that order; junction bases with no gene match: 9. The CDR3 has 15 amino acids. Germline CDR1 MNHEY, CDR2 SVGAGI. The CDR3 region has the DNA TGTGCCAGCACCCCTAGCGGGGGTAAGGCCAATGAGCAGTTCTTC. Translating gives CASTPSGGKANEQFF.

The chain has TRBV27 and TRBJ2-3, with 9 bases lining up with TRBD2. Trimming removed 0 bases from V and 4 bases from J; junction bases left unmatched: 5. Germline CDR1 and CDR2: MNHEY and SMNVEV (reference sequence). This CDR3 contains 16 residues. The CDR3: CASSLSPSGISDTQYF. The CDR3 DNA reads TGTGCCAGCAGTTTATCTCCTAGCGGGATTTCAGATACGCAGTATTTT.

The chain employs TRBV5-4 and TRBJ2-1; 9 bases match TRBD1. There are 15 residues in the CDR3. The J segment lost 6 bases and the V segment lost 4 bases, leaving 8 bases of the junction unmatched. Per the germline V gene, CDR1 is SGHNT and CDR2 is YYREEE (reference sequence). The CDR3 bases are TGTGCCAGCAGCGGGGGACAGGGAAGGGGCAATGAGCAGTTCTTC. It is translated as CASSGGQGRGNEQFF.

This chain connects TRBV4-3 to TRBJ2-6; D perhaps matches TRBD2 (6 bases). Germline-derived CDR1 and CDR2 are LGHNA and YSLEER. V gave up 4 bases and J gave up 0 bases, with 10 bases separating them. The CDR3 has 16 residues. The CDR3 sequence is CASSLAETSGANVLTF. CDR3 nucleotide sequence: TGCGCCAGCAGCCTAGCGGAAACCTCTGGGGCCAACGTCCTGACTTTC.

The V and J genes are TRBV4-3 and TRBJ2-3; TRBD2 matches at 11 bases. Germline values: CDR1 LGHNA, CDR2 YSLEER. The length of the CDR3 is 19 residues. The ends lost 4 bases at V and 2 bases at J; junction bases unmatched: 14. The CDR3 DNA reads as TGCGCCAGCAGCCTTCGGCTAGCGGGAGGTACGTCCGTCACAGATACGCAGTATTTT. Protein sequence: CASSLRLAGGTSVTDTQYF.